A selection of T cell receptor beta chains follows, all from one sample in a study of shared clonotypes between healthy human individuals. The data were produced by immunoSEQ multiplex PCR, yet TCRdb's version contains in-frame clones alone and is incomplete. Seen here are 2.3 million or so clones, roughly 93% observed once, and the top ten hold 0.3% to 0.4%. Sequencing was performed on naive CD4+ T cells from PBMCs. The receptors originated from a man between 18 and 35 years old in good health. Some clones in this sample may be carry-over from other donors' samples. The CDR3 runs from the conserved cysteine through the conserved F or W. Fields, in order: CDR3 protein, CDR3 DNA, J gene, V gene, clone size, D gene. A D gene is named only where the DNA matches it firmly. Some rows have no size entry. The others give once, few or many, or a class for an expanded clone.

CDR3 protein: CASSYTPGTRTDTQYF
CDR3 DNA: TGTGCCAGCAGCTATACCCCCGGGACTAGGACAGATACGCAGTATTTT
J gene: TRBJ2-3
V gene: TRBV5-6
clone size: -
D gene: TRBD2

CDR3 protein: CASSLGLAGVAETQYF
CDR3 DNA: TGTGCCAGCAGCTTAGGGCTAGCGGGAGTCGCGGAGACCCAGTACTTC
J gene: TRBJ2-5
V gene: TRBV11-3
clone size: -
D gene: TRBD2

CDR3 protein: CASSQGAQRDTIYF
CDR3 DNA: TGTGCCAGCAGCCAGGGGGCACAAAGGGACACCATATATTTT
J gene: TRBJ1-3
V gene: TRBV6-6
clone size: few
D gene: TRBD1

CDR3 protein: CASSYSRGYQETQYF
CDR3 DNA: TGTGCCAGCAGTTATAGTAGGGGGTATCAAGAGACCCAGTACTTC
J gene: TRBJ2-5
V gene: TRBV6-5
clone size: once
D gene: -

CDR3 protein: CASSDPGQVTGELFF
CDR3 DNA: TGTGCCAGCAGCGACCCGGGACAGGTCACCGGGGAGCTGTTTTTT
J gene: TRBJ2-2
V gene: TRBV7-3
clone size: once
D gene: TRBD1

CDR3 protein: CASSLTGNIQYF
CDR3 DNA: TGTGCCAGCAGTCTAACAGGGAACATTCAGTACTTC
J gene: TRBJ2-4
V gene: TRBV5-6
clone size: -
D gene: -

CDR3 protein: CASSAWTGWGSQYF
CDR3 DNA: TGTGCCAGCAGTGCCTGGACAGGGTGGGGGTCCCAGTACTTC
J gene: TRBJ2-5
V gene: TRBV27
clone size: -
D gene: TRBD1

CDR3 protein: CASRRGQGYEQYF
CDR3 DNA: TGTGCCAGCAGGAGGGGACAGGGCTACGAGCAGTACTTC
J gene: TRBJ2-7
V gene: TRBV7-6
clone size: -
D gene: TRBD1

CDR3 protein: CASTVAPGGGSSGYTF
CDR3 DNA: TGCGCCAGCACTGTGGCCCCCGGGGGGGGGTCATCTGGCTACACCTTC
J gene: TRBJ1-2
V gene: TRBV5-1
clone size: once
D gene: -

CDR3 protein: CASSTPVAGDNEQFF
CDR3 DNA: TGTGCCAGCAGTACTCCCGTTGCAGGGGACAATGAGCAGTTCTTC
J gene: TRBJ2-1
V gene: TRBV27
clone size: -
D gene: -

CDR3 protein: CASSWDWTSDEQYF
CDR3 DNA: TGTGCCAGCAGTTGGGATTGGACTAGCGACGAGCAGTACTTC
J gene: TRBJ2-7
V gene: TRBV6-5
clone size: -
D gene: TRBD2

CDR3 protein: CASSVVADRYTEAFF
CDR3 DNA: TGTGCCAGCAGCGTAGTTGCGGACAGATATACTGAAGCTTTCTTT
J gene: TRBJ1-1
V gene: TRBV9
clone size: -
D gene: -

CDR3 protein: CASSQDGRSFYEQYF
CDR3 DNA: TGCGCCAGCAGCCAAGATGGTAGAAGCTTCTACGAGCAGTACTTC
J gene: TRBJ2-7
V gene: TRBV4-3
clone size: -
D gene: -

CDR3 protein: CASSLELAGEGDTQYF
CDR3 DNA: TGCGCCAGCAGCTTGGAGTTAGCGGGAGAAGGAGATACGCAGTATTTT
J gene: TRBJ2-3
V gene: TRBV5-1
clone size: -
D gene: TRBD2

CDR3 protein: CASSLDRNTEAFF
CDR3 DNA: TGTGCCAGCAGCCTAGACCGGAACACTGAAGCTTTCTTT
J gene: TRBJ1-1
V gene: TRBV7-9
clone size: -
D gene: -

CDR3 protein: CASSSSLQGYYEQYF
CDR3 DNA: TGTGCCAGCAGTTCCTCCTTACAGGGCTACTACGAGCAGTACTTC
J gene: TRBJ2-7
V gene: TRBV28
clone size: -
D gene: -

CDR3 protein: CASSLPNRVGSPYGEQYF
CDR3 DNA: TGCGCCAGCAGCTTGCCCAATCGCGTCGGGTCCCCGTACGGCGAGCAGTACTTC
J gene: TRBJ2-7
V gene: TRBV5-1
clone size: -
D gene: -

CDR3 protein: CASQMTWDTEAFF
CDR3 DNA: TGTGCCAGCCAGATGACCTGGGACACTGAAGCTTTCTTT
J gene: TRBJ1-1
V gene: TRBV27
clone size: once
D gene: -

CDR3 protein: CASSLTDTQYF
CDR3 DNA: TGTGCCAGCAGTCTCACAGATACGCAGTATTTT
J gene: TRBJ2-3
V gene: TRBV6-1
clone size: -
D gene: -

CDR3 protein: CASSLVGLAGGRLGETQYF
CDR3 DNA: TGTGCCAGCAGCTTGGTAGGACTAGCGGGAGGAAGGTTGGGAGAGACCCAGTACTTC
J gene: TRBJ2-5
V gene: TRBV5-5
clone size: -
D gene: TRBD2

CDR3 protein: CASSLIQYVHEQYF
CDR3 DNA: TGTGCCAGCAGCTTGATACAATATGTCCACGAGCAGTACTTC
J gene: TRBJ2-7
V gene: TRBV5-4
clone size: -
D gene: -

CDR3 protein: CASTRGGEQYF
CDR3 DNA: TGTGCCAGCACTCGAGGGGGGGAGCAGTACTTC
J gene: TRBJ2-7
V gene: TRBV7-8
clone size: once
D gene: -

CDR3 protein: CASRLTGVSGYTF
CDR3 DNA: TGTGCCAGCAGGTTGACAGGGGTTAGTGGCTACACCTTC
J gene: TRBJ1-2
V gene: TRBV28
clone size: -
D gene: TRBD1